A single sample gave rise to the 10 T cell receptor beta chains below, sequenced in a study of T cells expressing NK-cell markers. TCRdb re-called the 5' RACE reads and catalogs CDR3 proteins one per entry, DNA excluded. This repertoire includes approximately 380,000 distinct CDR3 sequences. Sequences were obtained from blood T cells: a sorted CD56 or NKG2C T cell subset, CD4+ or CD8+ T cells, or bulk PBMC T cells (not recorded which). Source of these receptors: a man aged 18 to 69 in good health.

The chain joins TRBV6-2 or TRBV6-3 to TRBJ1-5. Germline CDR1 is MNHEY and CDR2 is SVGEGT. This CDR3 spans 15 amino acids. The CDR3 here is CASSYSGVAGQPQHF.

The chain recombines TRBV20-1 with TRBJ2-1; TCRdb's D call, TRBD1, is unchecked because there is no DNA. Germline lookup yields CDR1 DFQATT and CDR2 SNEGSKA (reference sequence). This CDR3 comprises 12 residues. CDR3 amino acids: CSANYRVDEQFF.

The J gene is TRBJ1-5, the V gene TRBV6-2 or TRBV6-3. Germline CDR1 is MNHEY and CDR2 is SVGEGT. The CDR3 runs to 15 residues. The CDR3 loop is CASSRGRGSNQPQHF.

The chain joins TRBV7-9 to TRBJ1-2; TCRdb names TRBD1, which stays unverified in the absence of DNA. The germline V gene encodes CDR1 SEHNR and CDR2 FQNEAQ (reference sequence). This CDR3 contains 15 residues. CDR3 amino acids: CASSRMGGIGYGYTF.

This chain links TRBV7-8 with TRBJ1-1; TCRdb indicates TRBD1, and absent DNA this call remains unverified. The CDR3 spans 14 residues. Germline V gene data show CDR1 as SGHVS and CDR2 as FQNEAQ. The CDR3 reads CASSGREGVAEAFF.

The genes are TRBV7-9 and TRBJ2-7; the TRBD1 assignment by TCRdb is unverifiable without DNA. The CDR3 length is 16 residues. The germline V gene has CDR1 SEHNR and CDR2 FQNEAQ (reference sequence). The CDR3 reads CASSLLRWTGVYEQYF.

The J gene is TRBJ1-2, the V gene TRBV7-2; TCRdb's D call, TRBD1, is unchecked because there is no DNA. The germline CDR1 and CDR2 sequences are SGHTA and FQGNSA. The CDR3 is 16 amino acids. CDR3 sequence reads: CASSPSTQGSNYGYTF.

This chain connects TRBV12-5 to TRBJ1-1; there is no DNA to check the TCRdb D call of TRBD1. Germline CDR1 LGHNT, CDR2 FRNRAP. The CDR3 is 16 amino acids. This CDR3 reads CASGLVLGDGGTEAFF.

The chain employs TRBV3-1 and TRBJ2-7. CDR1 is LGHDT, CDR2 YNNKEL, per germline (reference sequence). This CDR3 comprises 16 residues. CDR3 sequence reads: CASSQPGLRSSYEQYF.

This chain's CDR3 is CASSFTLGMGAFF. This rearrangement joins TRBV12-3 or TRBV12-4 to TRBJ1-1. CDR3 length equals 13 residues.